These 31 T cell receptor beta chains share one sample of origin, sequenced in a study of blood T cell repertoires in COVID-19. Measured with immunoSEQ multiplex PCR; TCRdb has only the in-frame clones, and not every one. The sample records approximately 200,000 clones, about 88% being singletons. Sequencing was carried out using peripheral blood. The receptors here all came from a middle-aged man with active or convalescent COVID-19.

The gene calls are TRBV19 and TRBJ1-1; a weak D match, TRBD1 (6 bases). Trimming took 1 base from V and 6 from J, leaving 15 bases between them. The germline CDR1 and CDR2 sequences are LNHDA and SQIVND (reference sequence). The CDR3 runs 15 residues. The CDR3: CASSIVVAGDPEAFF. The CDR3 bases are TGTGCCAGTAGTATAGTAGTGGCAGGGGACCCTGAAGCTTTCTTT.

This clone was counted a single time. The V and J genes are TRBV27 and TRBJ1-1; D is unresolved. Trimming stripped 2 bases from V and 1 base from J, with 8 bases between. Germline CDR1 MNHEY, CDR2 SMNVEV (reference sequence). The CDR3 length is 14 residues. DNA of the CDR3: TGTGCCAGCAGTTTACGTAACAGGAACACTGAAGCTTTCTTT. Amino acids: CASSLRNRNTEAFF.

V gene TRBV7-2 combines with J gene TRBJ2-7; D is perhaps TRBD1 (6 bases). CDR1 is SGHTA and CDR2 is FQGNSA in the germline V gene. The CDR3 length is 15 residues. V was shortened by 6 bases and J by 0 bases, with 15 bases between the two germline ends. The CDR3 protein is CASSLRTASSYEQYF. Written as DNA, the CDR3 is TGTGCCAGCAGTCTACGGACAGCCAGCTCCTACGAGCAGTACTTC.

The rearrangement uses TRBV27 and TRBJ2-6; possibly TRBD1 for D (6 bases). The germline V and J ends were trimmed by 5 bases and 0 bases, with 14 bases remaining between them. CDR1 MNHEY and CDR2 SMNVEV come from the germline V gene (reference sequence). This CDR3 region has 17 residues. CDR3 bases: TGTGCCAGCAGTGACAGGAAAATTAGCTCTGGGGCCAACGTCCTGACTTTC. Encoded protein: CASSDRKISSGANVLTF.

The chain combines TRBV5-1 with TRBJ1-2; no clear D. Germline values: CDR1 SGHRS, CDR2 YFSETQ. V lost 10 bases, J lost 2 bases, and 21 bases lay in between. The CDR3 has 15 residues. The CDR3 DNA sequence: TGCGCCTCACAGCAGAGCCCTTCTCAGAACTATGGCTACACCTTC. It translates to CASQQSPSQNYGYTF. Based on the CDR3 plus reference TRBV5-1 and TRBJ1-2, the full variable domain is KAGVTQTPRYLIKTRGQQVTLSCSPISGHRSVSWYQQTPGQGLQFLFEYFSETQRNKGNFPGRFSGRQFSNSRSEMNVSTLELGDSALYLCASQQSPSQNYGYTFGSGTRLTVV.

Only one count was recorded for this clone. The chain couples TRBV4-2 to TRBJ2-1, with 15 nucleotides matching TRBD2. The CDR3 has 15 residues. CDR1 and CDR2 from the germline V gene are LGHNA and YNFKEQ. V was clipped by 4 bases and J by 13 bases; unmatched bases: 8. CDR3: CASSPGTSGRSPQFF. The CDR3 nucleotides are TGTGCCAGCAGCCCCGGGACTAGCGGGAGGTCCCCTCAGTTCTTC.

The CDR3 DNA is TGTGCCAGCAGCTTAGCATTGGTTAGAGGGGGCCTTAATGAGCAGTTCTTC. This encodes CASSLALVRGGLNEQFF. The chain employs TRBV11-2 and TRBJ2-1, with 7 bases identical to TRBD1. Losses at the gene ends were 1 base for V and 7 bases for J; bases not matched to a gene: 13. The CDR3 extends over 17 amino acids. Looked up from germline, CDR1 is SGHAT and CDR2 is FQNNGV.

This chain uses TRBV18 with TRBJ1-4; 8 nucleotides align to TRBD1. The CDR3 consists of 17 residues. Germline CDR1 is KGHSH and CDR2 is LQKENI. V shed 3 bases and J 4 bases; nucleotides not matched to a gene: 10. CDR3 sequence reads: CASSPNRGRQDNEKLFF. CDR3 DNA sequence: TGTGCCAGCTCACCCAACAGGGGGAGACAAGATAATGAAAAACTGTTTTTT.

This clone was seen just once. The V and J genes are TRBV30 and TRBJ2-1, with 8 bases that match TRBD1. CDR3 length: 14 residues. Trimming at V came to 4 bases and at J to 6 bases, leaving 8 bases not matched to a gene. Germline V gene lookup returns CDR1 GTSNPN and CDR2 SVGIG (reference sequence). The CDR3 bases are TGTGCCTGGAACGACAGGACAGGGTCCAATGAGCAGTTCTTC. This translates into CAWNDRTGSNEQFF.

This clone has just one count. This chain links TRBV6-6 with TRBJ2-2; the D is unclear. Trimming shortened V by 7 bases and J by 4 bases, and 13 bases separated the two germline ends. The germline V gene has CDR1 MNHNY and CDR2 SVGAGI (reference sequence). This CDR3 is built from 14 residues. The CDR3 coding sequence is TGTGCCAGCACTCGAGTAGAGCCCACCGGGGAGCTGTTTTTT. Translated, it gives CASTRVEPTGELFF.

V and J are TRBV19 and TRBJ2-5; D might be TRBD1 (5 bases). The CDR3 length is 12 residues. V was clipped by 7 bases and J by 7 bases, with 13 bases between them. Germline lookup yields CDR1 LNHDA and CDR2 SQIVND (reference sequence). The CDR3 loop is CASMADQGTQYF. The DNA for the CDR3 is TGTGCCAGTATGGCCGACCAGGGGACCCAGTACTTC.

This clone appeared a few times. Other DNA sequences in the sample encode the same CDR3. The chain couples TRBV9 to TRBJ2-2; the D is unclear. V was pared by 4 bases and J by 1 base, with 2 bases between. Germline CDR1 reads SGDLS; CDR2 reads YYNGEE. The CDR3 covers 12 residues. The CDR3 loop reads CASSLNTGELFF. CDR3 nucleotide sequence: TGTGCCAGCAGCCTGAACACCGGGGAGCTGTTTTTT.

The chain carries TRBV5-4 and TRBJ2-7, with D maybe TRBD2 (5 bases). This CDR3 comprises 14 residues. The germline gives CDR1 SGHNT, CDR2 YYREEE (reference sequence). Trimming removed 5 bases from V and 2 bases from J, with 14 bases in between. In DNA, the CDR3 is TGTGCCAGCAGTACCCGACCCGGGACCTACGAGCAGTACTTC. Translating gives CASSTRPGTYEQYF.

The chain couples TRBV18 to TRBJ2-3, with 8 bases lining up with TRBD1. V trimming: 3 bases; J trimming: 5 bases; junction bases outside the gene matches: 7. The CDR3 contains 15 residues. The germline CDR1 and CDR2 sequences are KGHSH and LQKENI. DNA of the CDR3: TGTGCCAGCTCACCGAGGGACAGGCACGGAGATACGCAGTATTTT. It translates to CASSPRDRHGDTQYF.

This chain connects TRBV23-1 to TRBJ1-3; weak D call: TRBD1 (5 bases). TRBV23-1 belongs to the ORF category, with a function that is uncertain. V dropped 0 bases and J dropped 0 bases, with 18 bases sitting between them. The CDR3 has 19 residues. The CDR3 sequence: CASSQSDFDRLSSGNTIYF. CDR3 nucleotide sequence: TGCGCCAGCAGTCAATCCGACTTTGACAGACTCAGCTCTGGAAACACCATATATTTT.

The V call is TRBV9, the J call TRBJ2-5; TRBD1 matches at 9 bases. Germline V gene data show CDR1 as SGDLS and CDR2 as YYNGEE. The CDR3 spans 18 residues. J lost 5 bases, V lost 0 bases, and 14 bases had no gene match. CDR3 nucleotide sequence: TGTGCCAGCAGCGTAGGTGGATTGGGGACAGGGTCGGGGGAGACCCAGTACTTC. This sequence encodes CASSVGGLGTGSGETQYF.

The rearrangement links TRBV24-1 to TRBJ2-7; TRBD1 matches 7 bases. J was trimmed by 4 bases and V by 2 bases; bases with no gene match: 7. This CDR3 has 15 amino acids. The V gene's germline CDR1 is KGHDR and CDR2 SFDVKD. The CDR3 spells CATSDSRQGAYEQYF. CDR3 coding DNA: TGTGCCACCAGTGATTCCAGACAGGGCGCGTACGAGCAGTACTTC.

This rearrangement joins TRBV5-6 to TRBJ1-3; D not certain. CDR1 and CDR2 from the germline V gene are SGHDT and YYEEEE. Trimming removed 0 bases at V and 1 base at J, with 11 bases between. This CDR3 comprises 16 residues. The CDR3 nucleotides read TGTGCCAGCAGCTTGGTTACAGAAGCTTCTGGAAACACCATATATTTT. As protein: CASSLVTEASGNTIYF.

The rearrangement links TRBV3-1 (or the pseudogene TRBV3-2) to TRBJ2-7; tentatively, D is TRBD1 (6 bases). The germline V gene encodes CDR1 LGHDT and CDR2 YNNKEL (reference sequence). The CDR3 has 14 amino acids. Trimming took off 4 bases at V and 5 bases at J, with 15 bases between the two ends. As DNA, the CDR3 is TGTGCCAGCAGCCTAAACCTGGGGGCCCACGAGCAGTACTTC. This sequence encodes CASSLNLGAHEQYF.

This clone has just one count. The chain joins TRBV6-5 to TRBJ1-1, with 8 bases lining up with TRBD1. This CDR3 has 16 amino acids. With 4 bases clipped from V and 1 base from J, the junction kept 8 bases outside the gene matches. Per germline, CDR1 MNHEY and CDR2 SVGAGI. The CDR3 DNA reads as TGTGCCAGCAGTTCCCCCCGGACAGGGAGGAACACTGAAGCTTTCTTT. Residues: CASSSPRTGRNTEAFF.

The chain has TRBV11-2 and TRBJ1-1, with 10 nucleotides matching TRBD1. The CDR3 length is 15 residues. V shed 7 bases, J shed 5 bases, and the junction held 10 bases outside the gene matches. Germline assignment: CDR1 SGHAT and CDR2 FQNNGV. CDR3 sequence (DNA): TGTGCCAGCACCCTCTGGGACAGGGGCGGGACTGAAGCTTTCTTT. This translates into CASTLWDRGGTEAFF.

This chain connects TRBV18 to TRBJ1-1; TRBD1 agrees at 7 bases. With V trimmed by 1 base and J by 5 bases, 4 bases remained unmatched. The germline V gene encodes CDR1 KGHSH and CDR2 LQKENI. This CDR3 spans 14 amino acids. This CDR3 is CASSPQGAITEAFF. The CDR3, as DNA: TGTGCCAGCTCACCACAGGGGGCGATTACTGAAGCTTTCTTT.

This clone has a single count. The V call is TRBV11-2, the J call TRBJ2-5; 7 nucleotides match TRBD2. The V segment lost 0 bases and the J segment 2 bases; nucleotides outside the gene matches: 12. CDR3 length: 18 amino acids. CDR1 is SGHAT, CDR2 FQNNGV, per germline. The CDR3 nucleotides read TGTGCCAGCAGCTTAGATCCGTGGTTACGGGGGGAACAAGAGACCCAGTACTTC. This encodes CASSLDPWLRGEQETQYF.

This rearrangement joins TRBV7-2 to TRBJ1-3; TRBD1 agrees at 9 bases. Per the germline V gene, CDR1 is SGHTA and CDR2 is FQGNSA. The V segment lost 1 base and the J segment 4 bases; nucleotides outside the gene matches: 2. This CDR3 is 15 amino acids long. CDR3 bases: TGTGCCAGCAGCTTAGGGACAGGGGCCGGAAACACCATATATTTT. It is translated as CASSLGTGAGNTIYF.

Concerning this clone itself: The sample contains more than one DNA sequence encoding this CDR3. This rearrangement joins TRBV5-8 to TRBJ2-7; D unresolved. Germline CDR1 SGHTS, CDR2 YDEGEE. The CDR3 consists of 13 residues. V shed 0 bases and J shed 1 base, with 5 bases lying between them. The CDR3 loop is CASSLAGSYEQYF. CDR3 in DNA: TGTGCCAGCAGCTTGGCCGGGTCCTACGAGCAGTACTTC.

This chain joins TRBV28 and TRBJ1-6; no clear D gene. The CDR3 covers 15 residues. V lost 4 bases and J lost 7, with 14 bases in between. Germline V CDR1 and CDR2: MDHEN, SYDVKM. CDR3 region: CASSSAGEGNSPLHF. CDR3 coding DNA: TGTGCCAGCAGTTCCGCCGGGGAAGGAAATTCACCCCTCCACTTT.

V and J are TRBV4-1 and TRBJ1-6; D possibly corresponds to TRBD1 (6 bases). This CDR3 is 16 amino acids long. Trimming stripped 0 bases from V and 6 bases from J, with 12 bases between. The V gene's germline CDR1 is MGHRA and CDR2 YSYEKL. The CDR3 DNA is TGCGCCAGCAGCCAAGATGGCGGGGGGCTTAATTCACCCCTCCACTTT. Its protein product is CASSQDGGGLNSPLHF.

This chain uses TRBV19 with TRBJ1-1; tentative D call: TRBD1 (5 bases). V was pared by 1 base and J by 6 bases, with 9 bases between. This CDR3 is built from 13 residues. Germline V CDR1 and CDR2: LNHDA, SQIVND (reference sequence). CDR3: CASSIVREAEAFF. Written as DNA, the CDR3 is TGTGCCAGTAGTATAGTCAGGGAAGCTGAAGCTTTCTTT.

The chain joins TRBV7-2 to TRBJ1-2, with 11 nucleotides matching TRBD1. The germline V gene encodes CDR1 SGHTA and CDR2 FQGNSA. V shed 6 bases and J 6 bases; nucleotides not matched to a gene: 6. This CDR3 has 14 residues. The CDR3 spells CASSRDRGSDGYTF. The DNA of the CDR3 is TGTGCCAGCAGTCGGGACAGGGGGTCGGATGGCTACACCTTC.

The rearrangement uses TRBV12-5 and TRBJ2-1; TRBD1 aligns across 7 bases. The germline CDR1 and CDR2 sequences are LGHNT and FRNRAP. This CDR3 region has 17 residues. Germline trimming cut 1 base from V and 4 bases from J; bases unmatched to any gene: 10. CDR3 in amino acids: CASGLGVRQGIYNEQFF. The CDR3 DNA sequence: TGTGCTAGTGGTTTGGGGGTCCGACAGGGTATTTACAATGAGCAGTTCTTC.

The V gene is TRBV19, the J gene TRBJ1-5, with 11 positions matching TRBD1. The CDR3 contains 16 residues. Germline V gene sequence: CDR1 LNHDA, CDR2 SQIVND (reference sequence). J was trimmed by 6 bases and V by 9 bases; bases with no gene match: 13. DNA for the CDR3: TGTGCCAGCAACCCTCGGACAGGGGGCTTACGTCAGCCCCAGCATTTT. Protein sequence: CASNPRTGGLRQPQHF.